The 15 T cell receptor beta chains below come from one sample, sequenced in a study of OX40 agonist ivuxolimab in advanced cancers. Clones were sequenced by immunoSEQ multiplex PCR, and TCRdb holds only the in-frame ones, with some missing. The sample holds about 29,000 clones, about 88% seen once. The source was CD4+ or CD8+ T cells sorted from blood, collected in a trial of the OX40 agonist ivuxolimab. The receptors stem from an adult with an advanced solid tumor such as melanoma, head and neck, liver or kidney cancer.

This clone was seen once. Here the CDR3 reads CASSPTGDGNQPQHF. The CDR3 bases are TGCGCCAGCAGCCCGACGGGGGACGGCAATCAGCCCCAGCATTTT. V is TRBV5-1 and J is TRBJ1-5; a possible D gene is TRBD1 (5 bases). V was shortened by 4 bases and J by 2 bases, with 13 bases between the two germline ends. From germline, CDR1 is SGHRS and CDR2 YFSETQ. The CDR3 runs 15 residues.

The V and J genes are TRBV7-9 and TRBJ2-5; TRBD2 matches 13 bases. The CDR3 has 17 amino acids. The V and J ends lost 4 bases and 1 base, in that order; junction bases with no gene match: 6. CDR1 is SEHNR, CDR2 FQNEAQ, per germline (reference sequence). The CDR3: CASSSGTSGTSQETQYF. In DNA form, the CDR3 reads TGTGCCAGCAGCTCCGGGACTAGCGGGACCTCCCAAGAGACCCAGTACTTC. Together with reference TRBV7-9 and TRBJ2-5, the CDR3 gives the full variable domain: DTGVSQNPRHKITKRGQNVTFRCDPISEHNRLYWYRQTLGQGPEFLTYFQNEAQLEKSRLLSDRFSAERPKGSFSTLEIQRTEQGDSAMYLCASSSGTSGTSQETQYFGPGTRLLVL.

Concerning this clone itself: A read error may account for a junction end that differs from germline. The DNA for the CDR3 is TGTGCTAGCAGCTTAGGACAGGGTTGGAATGAGCAGTTCTTC. Amino acids: CASSLGQGWNEQFF. This rearrangement joins TRBV7-7 to TRBJ2-1, with TRBD1 matching over 8 bases. There are 14 residues in the CDR3. Germline CDR1 and CDR2: SSHAT and FNYEAQ (reference sequence).

The sample holds a few counts of this clone. The chain combines TRBV7-9 with TRBJ2-5; a weak D match, TRBD2 (6 bases). Germline V gene sequence: CDR1 SEHNR, CDR2 FQNEAQ (reference sequence). Between the trimmed V and J ends, which lost 4 bases and 0 bases, there was a span of 12 bases. This CDR3 is 15 amino acids long. The chain's CDR3 is CASSSPGDYQETQYF. CDR3 DNA sequence: TGTGCCAGCAGCTCACCCGGGGACTACCAAGAGACCCAGTACTTC. Supplemented by reference TRBV7-9 and TRBJ2-5, the full variable domain reads DTGVSQNPRHKITKRGQNVTFRCDPISEHNRLYWYRQTLGQGPEFLTYFQNEAQLEKSRLLSDRFSAERPKGSFSTLEIQRTEQGDSAMYLCASSSPGDYQETQYFGPGTRLLVL.

This clone was recorded a few times. CDR3 protein: CASSPQAAQNTEAFF. CDR3 DNA sequence: TGTGCCAGCAGCCCACAGGCAGCGCAGAACACTGAAGCTTTCTTT. The V and J genes are TRBV11-3 and TRBJ1-1, with D possibly TRBD1 on 5 matching bases. The CDR3 consists of 15 residues. V lost 5 bases and J 1 base, leaving 14 bases between the germline ends. Germline loops: CDR1 SGHNT, CDR2 YENEEA.

V gene TRBV7-9 combines with J gene TRBJ2-5; D remains unclear. The CDR3 consists of 17 residues. Trimming took 5 bases from V and 1 from J, leaving 20 bases between them. Germline CDR1 reads SEHNR; CDR2 reads FQNEAQ (reference sequence). The CDR3 DNA sequence: TGTGCCAGCAGCCTACCCCCTTCAGACATAACCCAAGAGACCCAGTACTTC. It is translated as CASSLPPSDITQETQYF.

The chain links TRBV29-1 to TRBJ2-3, with 10 bases aligning to TRBD2. Unmatched junction bases numbered 34, after V lost 0 bases and J lost 7 bases. This CDR3 is built from 24 residues. The V gene's germline CDR1 is SQVTM and CDR2 ANQGSEA. The CDR3 DNA reads as TGCAGCGTTGAAGATCTGTTCCAGCGGGAGGGCCCAGGGCCGAGCTTAGGGGGTTTAAATACGCAGTATTTT. Amino acids: CSVEDLFQREGPGPSLGGLNTQYF.

The chain couples TRBV5-4 to TRBJ2-2; D gene uncertain. V was cut by 2 bases and J by 5 bases, with 7 bases left in between. Germline CDR1 SGHNT, CDR2 YYREEE (reference sequence). CDR3 length: 13 amino acids. The CDR3 region is CASSFDLTGELFF. The CDR3 DNA follows: TGTGCCAGCAGCTTTGACCTTACCGGGGAGCTGTTTTTT.

The rearrangement links TRBV28 to TRBJ2-7; 7 bases map to TRBD1. CDR3 length: 15 amino acids. Germline V gene data show CDR1 as MDHEN and CDR2 as SYDVKM. V was clipped by 2 bases and J by 5 bases; unmatched bases: 9. The CDR3 DNA reads as TGTGCCAGCAGTTTAGAGGGACAGACGACAGACGAGCAGTACTTC. Amino acids: CASSLEGQTTDEQYF.

The genes are TRBV5-1 and TRBJ2-7; D may be TRBD1 (5 bases). Germline V CDR1 and CDR2: SGHRS, YFSETQ. CDR3 length: 14 residues. Trimming cost V 3 bases and J 2 bases, with 12 bases left between them. CDR3 sequence reads: CASSYGQGPYEQYF. The CDR3 DNA reads as TGCGCCAGCAGCTACGGGCAGGGTCCCTACGAGCAGTACTTC. Supplemented by reference TRBV5-1 and TRBJ2-7, the full variable domain reads KAGVTQTPRYLIKTRGQQVTLSCSPISGHRSVSWYQQTPGQGLQFLFEYFSETQRNKGNFPGRFSGRQFSNSRSEMNVSTLELGDSALYLCASSYGQGPYEQYFGPGTRLTVT.

The chain employs TRBV6-5 and TRBJ2-1, with D unclear. Trimming removed 3 bases at V and 0 bases at J, with 12 bases between. The CDR3 loop spans 16 amino acids. Germline V CDR1 and CDR2: MNHEY, SVGAGI. CDR3 in DNA: TGTGCCAGCAGTTATTCCAGCCTGAGCTCCTACAATGAGCAGTTCTTC. This gives the protein CASSYSSLSSYNEQFF.

The chain employs TRBV5-6 and TRBJ2-1; D is possibly TRBD1 (5 bases). CDR1 SGHDT and CDR2 YYEEEE come from the germline V gene. The CDR3 has 13 amino acids. V was trimmed by 2 bases and J by 3 bases, leaving 6 bases between them. CDR3 residues: CASSLDSYNEQFF. The CDR3 nucleotides read TGTGCCAGCAGCTTAGACAGCTACAATGAGCAGTTCTTC.

The chain uses TRBV11-2 and TRBJ2-1; TRBD2 agrees at 14 bases. Germline V gene lookup returns CDR1 SGHAT and CDR2 FQNNGV. Germline trimming cut 5 bases from V and 15 bases from J; bases unmatched to any gene: 12. This CDR3 contains 15 residues. The CDR3 protein is CASSIPGLAGEAGFF. The CDR3 coding sequence is TGTGCCAGCAGCATACCGGGACTAGCGGGAGAGGCTGGGTTCTTC.

CDR3 in DNA: TGTGCCAGCAGCTTAGAAGGGGGCGGGTACGAGCAGTACTTC. Its protein product is CASSLEGGGYEQYF. V usage is TRBV7-9 and J usage is TRBJ2-7, with 7 bases matching TRBD1. Germline values: CDR1 SEHNR, CDR2 FQNEAQ (reference sequence). The ends lost 1 base at V and 4 bases at J; junction bases unmatched: 4. This CDR3 has 14 residues.

The table lists this clone with a few counts. This chain connects TRBV9 to TRBJ2-2, with D uncertain. The CDR3 is made up of 12 amino acids. Trimming removed 0 bases from V and 7 bases from J, with 4 bases in between. The germline V gene encodes CDR1 SGDLS and CDR2 YYNGEE. CDR3 protein: CASSVGGGELFF. As DNA, the CDR3 is TGTGCCAGCAGCGTAGGTGGCGGGGAGCTGTTTTTT.